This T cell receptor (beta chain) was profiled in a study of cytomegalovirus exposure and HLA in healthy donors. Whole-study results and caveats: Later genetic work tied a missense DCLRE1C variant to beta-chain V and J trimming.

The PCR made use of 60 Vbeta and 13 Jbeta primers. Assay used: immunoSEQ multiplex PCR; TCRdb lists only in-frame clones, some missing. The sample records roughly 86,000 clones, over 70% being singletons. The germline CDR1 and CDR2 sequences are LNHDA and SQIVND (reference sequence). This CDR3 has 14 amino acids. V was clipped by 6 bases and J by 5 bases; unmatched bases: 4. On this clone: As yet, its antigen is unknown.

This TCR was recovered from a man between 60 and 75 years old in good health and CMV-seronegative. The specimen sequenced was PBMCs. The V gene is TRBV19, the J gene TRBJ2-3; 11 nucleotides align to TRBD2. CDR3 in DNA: TGTGCCAGTAGGACTAGCGGGGTGGGAGATACGCAGTATTTT. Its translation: CASRTSGVGDTQYF.